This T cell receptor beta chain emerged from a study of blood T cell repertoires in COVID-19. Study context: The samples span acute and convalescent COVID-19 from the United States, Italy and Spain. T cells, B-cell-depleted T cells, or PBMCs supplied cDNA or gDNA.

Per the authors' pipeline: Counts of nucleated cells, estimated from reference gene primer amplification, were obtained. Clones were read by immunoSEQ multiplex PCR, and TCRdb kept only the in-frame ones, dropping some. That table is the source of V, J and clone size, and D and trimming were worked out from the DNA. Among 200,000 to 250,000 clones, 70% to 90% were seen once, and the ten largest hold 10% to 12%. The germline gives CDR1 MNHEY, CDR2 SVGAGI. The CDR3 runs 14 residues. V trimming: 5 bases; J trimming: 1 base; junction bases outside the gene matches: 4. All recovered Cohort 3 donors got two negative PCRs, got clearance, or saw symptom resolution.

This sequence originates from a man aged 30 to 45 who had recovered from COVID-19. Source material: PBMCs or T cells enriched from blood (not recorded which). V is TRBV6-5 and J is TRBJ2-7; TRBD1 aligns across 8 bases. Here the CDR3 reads CASSPRQGSYEQYF. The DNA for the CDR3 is TGTGCCAGCAGTCCAAGACAGGGGTCCTACGAGCAGTACTTC.